This T cell receptor beta chain was observed in a study of beta chain features in type 1 diabetes. The CDR3 is 12 residues long. CDR1 and CDR2 (germline): SQVTM, ANQGSEA. Trimming cost V 3 bases and J 3 bases; bases outside gene matches: 0. All of the isolated RNA was reverse transcribed, so expressed TCRB transcripts were sequenced. Assay used: immunoSEQ multiplex PCR; TCRdb lists only in-frame clones, some missing. Seen here are some 220,000 clones, 11% observed once, and the top ten hold 1% to 1.5%. In this sample, this clone turned up many times. The same CDR3 arises from other DNA sequences in this sample as well.

The sequence came from a man between 18 and 29 years old in good health. This rearrangement joins TRBV29-1 to TRBJ2-3, with TRBD1 identical over 7 bases. Sequencing used central memory CD4+ T cells from blood. The chain's CDR3 is CSVDRGTDTQYF. The CDR3 DNA sequence: TGCAGCGTTGACAGGGGGACAGATACGCAGTATTTT.